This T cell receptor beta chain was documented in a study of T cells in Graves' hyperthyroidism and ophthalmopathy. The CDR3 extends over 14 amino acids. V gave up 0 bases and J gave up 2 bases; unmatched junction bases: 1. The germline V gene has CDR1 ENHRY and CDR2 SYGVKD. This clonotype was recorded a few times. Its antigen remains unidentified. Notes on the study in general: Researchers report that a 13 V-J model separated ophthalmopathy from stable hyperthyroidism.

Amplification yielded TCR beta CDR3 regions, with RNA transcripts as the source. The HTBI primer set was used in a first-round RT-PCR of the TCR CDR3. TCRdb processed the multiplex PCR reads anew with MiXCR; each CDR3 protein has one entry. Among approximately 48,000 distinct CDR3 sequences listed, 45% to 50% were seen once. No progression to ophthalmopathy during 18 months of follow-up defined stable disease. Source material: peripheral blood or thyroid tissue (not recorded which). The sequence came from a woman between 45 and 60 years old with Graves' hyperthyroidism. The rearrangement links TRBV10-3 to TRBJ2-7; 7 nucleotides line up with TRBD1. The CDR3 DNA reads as TGTGCCATCAGTGAGTCGGGACAGACCTACGAGCAGTACTTC. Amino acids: CAISESGQTYEQYF.